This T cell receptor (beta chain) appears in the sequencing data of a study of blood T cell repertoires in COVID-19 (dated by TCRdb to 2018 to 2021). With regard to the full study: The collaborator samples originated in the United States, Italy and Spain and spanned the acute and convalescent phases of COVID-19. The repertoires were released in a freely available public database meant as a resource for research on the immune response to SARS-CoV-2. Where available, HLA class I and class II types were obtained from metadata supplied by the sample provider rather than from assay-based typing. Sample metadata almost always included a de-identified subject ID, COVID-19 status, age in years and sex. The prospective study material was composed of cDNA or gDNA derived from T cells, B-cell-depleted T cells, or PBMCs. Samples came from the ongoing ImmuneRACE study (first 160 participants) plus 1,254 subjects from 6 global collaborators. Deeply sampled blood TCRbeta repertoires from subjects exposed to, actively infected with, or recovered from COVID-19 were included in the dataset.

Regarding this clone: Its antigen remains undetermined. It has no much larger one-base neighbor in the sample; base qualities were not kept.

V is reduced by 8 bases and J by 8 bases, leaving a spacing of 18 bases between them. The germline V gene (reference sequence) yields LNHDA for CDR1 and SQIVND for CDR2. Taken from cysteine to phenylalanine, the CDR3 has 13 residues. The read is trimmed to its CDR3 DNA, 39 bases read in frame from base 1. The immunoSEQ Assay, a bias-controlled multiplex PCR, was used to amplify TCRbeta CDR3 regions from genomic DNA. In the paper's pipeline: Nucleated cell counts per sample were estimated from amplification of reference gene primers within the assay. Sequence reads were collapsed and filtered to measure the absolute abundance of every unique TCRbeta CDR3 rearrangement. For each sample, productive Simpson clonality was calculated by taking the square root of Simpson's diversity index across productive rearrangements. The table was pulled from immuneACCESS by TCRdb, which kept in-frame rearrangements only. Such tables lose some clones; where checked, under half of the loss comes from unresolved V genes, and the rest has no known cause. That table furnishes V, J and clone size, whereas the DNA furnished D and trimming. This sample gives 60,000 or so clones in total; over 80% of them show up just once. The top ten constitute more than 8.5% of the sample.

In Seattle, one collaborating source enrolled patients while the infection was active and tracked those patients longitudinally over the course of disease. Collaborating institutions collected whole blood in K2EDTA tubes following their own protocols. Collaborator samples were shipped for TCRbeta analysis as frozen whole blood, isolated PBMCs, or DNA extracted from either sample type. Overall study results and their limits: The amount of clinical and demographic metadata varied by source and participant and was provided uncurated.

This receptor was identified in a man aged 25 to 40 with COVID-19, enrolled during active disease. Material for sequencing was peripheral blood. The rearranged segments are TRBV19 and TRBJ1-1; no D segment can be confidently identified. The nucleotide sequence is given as TGTGCCAGTCTAATACGTGCAGGCGCGGAAGCTTTCTTT. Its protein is CASLIRAGAEAFF.